The 21 T cell receptor beta chains presented below share a single source sample, sequenced in a study of memory CD4+ T cells and cytomegalovirus serostatus. The data were produced by immunoSEQ multiplex PCR, yet TCRdb's version contains in-frame clones alone and is incomplete. The table lists about 53,000 clones, about 81% of them singletons. Single viable CD3+CD4+CD8-CD45RO+ cells were sorted as the memory CD4+ T cells. Sequencing used memory CD4+ T cells from blood. Receptor source: an adult in good health and CMV-seronegative.

Only a few counts were recorded for this clone. The J gene is TRBJ1-6, the V gene TRBV7-8; possible D gene TRBD1, 5 bases. Trimming cost V 2 bases and J 7 bases, with 15 bases left between them. The CDR3 is 16 residues long. CDR1 SGHVS and CDR2 FQNEAQ come from the germline V gene. This CDR3 reads CASSLMAAGMNSPLHF. The DNA for the CDR3 is TGTGCCAGCAGCTTAATGGCGGCAGGGATGAATTCACCCCTCCACTTT. The full variable domain, its missing parts supplied by reference TRBV7-8 and TRBJ1-6, is GAGVSQSPRYKVAKRGQDVALRCDPISGHVSLFWYQQALGQGPEFLTYFQNEAQLDKSGLPSDRFFAERPEGSVSTLKIQRTQQEDSAVYLCASSLMAAGMNSPLHFGNGTRLTVT.

The rearrangement joins TRBV6-1 to TRBJ2-5, with D possibly TRBD1 on 6 matching bases. The J call is doubtful: the DNA matches TRBJ2-7 better. The germline V gene encodes CDR1 MNHNS and CDR2 SASEGT. The CDR3 covers 15 residues. DNA of the CDR3: TGTGCCAGCAGGGTAATTATAGGACAGCCCTACGAGCAGTACTTC. Translated: CASRVIIGQPYEQYF.

The genes are TRBV5-1 and TRBJ2-1, with TRBD2 matching 15 bases. From germline, CDR1 is SGHRS and CDR2 YFSETQ. Trimming removed 4 bases from V and 9 bases from J; junction bases left unmatched: 8. The length of the CDR3 is 16 residues. The CDR3 spells CASSDRTSGGGAEQFF. In DNA, the CDR3 is TGCGCCAGCAGCGACCGGACTAGCGGGGGGGGCGCTGAGCAGTTCTTC.

The rearrangement links TRBV5-8 to TRBJ2-7; D unclear. CDR1 SGHTS and CDR2 YDEGEE come from the germline V gene. There are 15 residues in the CDR3. The germline V and J ends were trimmed by 6 bases and 0 bases, with 16 bases remaining between them. The CDR3 nucleotides read TGTGCCAGCACCCGCCCCGCCGGCATCTCCTACGAGCAGTACTTC. Protein: CASTRPAGISYEQYF.

The rearrangement uses TRBV2 and TRBJ2-7, with 7 positions matching TRBD1. The CDR3 is 13 residues long. Per germline, CDR1 SNHLY and CDR2 FYNNEI. Unmatched junction bases numbered 9, after V lost 7 bases and J lost 6 bases. CDR3 nucleotides: TGTGCCAGCATTTACAGGGGTGGAGGCGAGCAGTACTTC. It translates to CASIYRGGGEQYF.

The chain links TRBV9 to TRBJ2-1, with 8 bases matching TRBD2. The CDR3 runs 16 residues. CDR1 is SGDLS, CDR2 YYNGEE, per germline. Germline trimming cut 3 bases from V and 7 bases from J; bases unmatched to any gene: 12. The CDR3 nucleotides read TGTGCCAGCAGCGCCCAGACTAGCGTCACGGGGAATGAGCAGTTCTTC. Translation gives CASSAQTSVTGNEQFF.

The chain has TRBV18 and TRBJ2-5, with 7 bases matching TRBD1. With 4 bases clipped from V and 1 base from J, the junction kept 3 bases outside the gene matches. Germline V gene lookup returns CDR1 KGHSH and CDR2 LQKENI. This CDR3 contains 14 residues. CDR3 sequence (DNA): TGTGCCAGCTCACTGAACAGGGGCCAAGAGACCCAGTACTTC. As protein: CASSLNRGQETQYF.

V usage is TRBV5-1 and J usage is TRBJ2-3; 8 nucleotides align to TRBD2. Germline V CDR1 and CDR2: SGHRS, YFSETQ. J gave up 1 base and V 4 bases, and 2 bases lay outside the gene matches. The CDR3 is 14 residues long. CDR3 protein: CASSPTSGTDTQYF. The CDR3 bases are TGCGCCAGCAGCCCGACTAGCGGCACAGATACGCAGTATTTT.

The chain is built from TRBV7-6 and TRBJ1-3, with TRBD1 matching 7 bases. The V gene end was trimmed by 1 base and the J gene end by 0 bases; junction bases not matched to a gene: 9. CDR3 length equals 18 residues. Germline values: CDR1 SGHVS, CDR2 FNYEAQ. The CDR3 DNA follows: TGTGCCAGCAGCTTAGTAGGTACAGGGGCTTACTCTGGAAACACCATATATTTT. It yields the protein CASSLVGTGAYSGNTIYF.

The chain recombines TRBV15 with TRBJ2-1; tentatively, D is TRBD1 (6 bases). The CDR3 is 14 amino acids. Trimming removed 2 bases from V and 1 base from J, with 6 bases in between. Per the germline V gene, CDR1 is LNHNV and CDR2 is YYDKDF (reference sequence). The CDR3 coding sequence is TGTGCCACCAGCAGACAGGGGTCCTACAATGAGCAGTTCTTC. Translated: CATSRQGSYNEQFF.

The V gene is TRBV6-1, the J gene TRBJ2-7; D not resolved. The CDR3 consists of 16 residues. Trimming shortened V by 4 bases and J by 5 bases, and 21 bases separated the two germline ends. The germline gives CDR1 MNHNS, CDR2 SASEGT. CDR3 sequence: CASSGRLGLQNHEQYF. The CDR3 region has the DNA TGTGCCAGCAGTGGCCGGCTCGGCCTCCAAAACCACGAGCAGTACTTC.

The chain carries TRBV15 and TRBJ1-2; D ambiguous. The CDR3 length is 15 residues. V dropped 0 bases and J dropped 3 bases, with 11 bases sitting between them. Germline V lookup: CDR1 LNHNV, CDR2 YYDKDF (reference sequence). The CDR3 DNA is TGTGCCACCAGCAGAGAGGCAGTACCTTACTATGGCTACACCTTC. Translating it yields CATSREAVPYYGYTF.

This chain joins TRBV19 and TRBJ2-2; 13 nucleotides align to TRBD2. Germline values: CDR1 LNHDA, CDR2 SQIVND (reference sequence). The CDR3 is 16 residues long. The V gene end was trimmed by 4 bases and the J gene end by 5 bases; junction bases not matched to a gene: 4. In DNA, the CDR3 is TGTGCCAGTAGTAGGCGGACTAGCGGGAGAACCGGGGAGCTGTTTTTT. Translated, it gives CASSRRTSGRTGELFF.

The chain joins TRBV19 to TRBJ2-1; a possible D gene is TRBD2 (6 bases). V lost 8 bases and J lost 7, with 18 bases in between. Germline-derived CDR1 and CDR2 are LNHDA and SQIVND (reference sequence). This CDR3 comprises 14 residues. The CDR3 coding sequence is TGTGCCAGTGGGCGAGGGAGGCCCGTTAATGAGCAGTTCTTC. Protein sequence: CASGRGRPVNEQFF.

The rearrangement uses TRBV20-1 and TRBJ1-1; no clear D. The CDR3 is 11 amino acids. Trimming took off 7 bases at V and 3 bases at J, with 9 bases between the two ends. Germline V lookup: CDR1 DFQATT, CDR2 SNEGSKA (reference sequence). The CDR3 bases are TGCAGTGGTAAGGAAGACACTGAAGCTTTCTTT. This translates into CSGKEDTEAFF.

The CDR3 reads CASSRDSSYNEQFF. Here the CDR3 DNA reads TGCGCCAGTTCCCGGGACTCCTCTTACAATGAGCAGTTCTTC. The V gene is TRBV4-3, the J gene TRBJ2-1; tentatively, D is TRBD2 (6 bases). Per the germline V gene, CDR1 is LGHNA and CDR2 is YSLEER. Trimming removed 9 bases from V and 4 bases from J, with 16 bases in between. The CDR3 totals 14 residues.

V usage is TRBV9 and J usage is TRBJ1-2; TRBD1 aligns across 8 bases. After removal of 4 bases from V and 8 bases from J, the junction contained 19 bases not matched to a gene. The CDR3 totals 17 residues. Germline-derived CDR1 and CDR2 are SGDLS and YYNGEE. The CDR3 DNA reads TGTGCCAGCAGCAAACCGGGACAGGTAAACTTACCGCAAGGCTACACCTTC. Translating gives CASSKPGQVNLPQGYTF.

The chain has TRBV7-2 and TRBJ1-2; tentatively, D is TRBD1 (6 bases). With 10 bases removed from V and 8 bases from J, the gap between germline ends came to 17 bases. The CDR3 totals 12 residues. The germline V gene has CDR1 SGHTA and CDR2 FQGNSA. The CDR3 region has the DNA TGTGCCACCGACCAGGGGACTTGGGGCTACACCTTC. Encoded protein: CATDQGTWGYTF.

This rearrangement joins TRBV11-2 to TRBJ2-1; 7 bases line up with TRBD2. Germline CDR1 is SGHAT and CDR2 is FQNNGV. The CDR3 has 16 amino acids. The ends lost 7 bases at V and 0 bases at J; junction bases unmatched: 9. CDR3 coding DNA: TGTGCCAGCACCCCTCGGGGGGAGAGCTCCTACAATGAGCAGTTCTTC. Translated: CASTPRGESSYNEQFF. The complete variable domain, with remaining parts taken from reference TRBV11-2 and TRBJ2-1, reads EAGVAQSPRYKIIEKRQSVAFWCNPISGHATLYWYQQILGQGPKLLIQFQNNGVVDDSQLPKDRFSAERLKGVDSTLKIQPAKLEDSAVYLCASTPRGESSYNEQFFGPGTRLTVL.

This chain connects TRBV6-5 to TRBJ2-5; the D gene is possibly TRBD1 (5 bases). The CDR3 loop spans 13 amino acids. Trimming stripped 7 bases from V and 4 bases from J, with 13 bases between. Germline CDR1 and CDR2: MNHEY and SVGAGI. The CDR3 is CASKAGLRETQYF. The CDR3 nucleotides are TGTGCCAGCAAGGCAGGGCTCAGAGAGACCCAGTACTTC.

The rearrangement uses TRBV7-2 and TRBJ2-7, with 7 bases aligning to TRBD2. V lost 1 base, J lost 3 bases, and 3 bases stayed unmatched. The CDR3 covers 14 residues. Per the germline V gene, CDR1 is SGHTA and CDR2 is FQGNSA. CDR3 bases: TGTGCCAGCAGCTTAGGCGGGAGTCGCTACGAGCAGTACTTC. This encodes CASSLGGSRYEQYF.